Listed below are T cell receptor beta chains from one sample, sequenced in a study of Graves' ophthalmopathy and Graves' hyperthyroidism. TCRdb used MiXCR to reprocess the multiplex PCR reads, holding one entry per CDR3 protein. The sample has about 740,000 distinct CDR3 sequences; 40% are singletons. Sequencing used peripheral blood. These TCRs come from an adult man with Graves' ophthalmopathy. Each CDR3 is given with its conserved first and last residue. D genes are given only for firm matches. Where a row states a size, it is once, few, many or the class of an expanded clone; other rows omit it.

D gene | clone size | J gene | V gene | CDR3 DNA | CDR3 protein
NA | NA | TRBJ2-7 | TRBV7-9 | TGTGCCAGCAGCTTACGTTCGGGAAACACCGGGGAGCAGTATTTC | CASSLRSGNTGEQYF
NA | many | TRBJ1-3 | TRBV5-6 | TGTGCCAGCAGCACTCGAAACACCATATATTTT | CASSTRNTIYF
TRBD1 | few | TRBJ1-5 | TRBV2 | TGTGCCAGCAGATATAGCCGGGACAGGGACCAGCCCCAGCATTTT | CASRYSRDRDQPQHF
NA | few | TRBJ2-7 | TRBV11-2 | TGTGCCAGCAGCTTAGACCGGACAACCCTTTCCTCCCATAACTACGAGCAGTACTTC | CASSLDRTTLSSHNYEQYF
NA | NA | TRBJ1-2 | TRBV29-1 | TGCAGCGTCTGGATGCAGGCTCCTAACTATGGCTACACCTTC | CSVWMQAPNYGYTF
TRBD1 | NA | TRBJ1-5 | TRBV24-1 | TGTGCCAGCAGGGGGGGACAGGGGGCTAATCAGCCCCAGCATTTT | CASRGGQGANQPQHF
TRBD1 | few | TRBJ1-1 | TRBV29-1 | TGCAGCGGAGGACAGGGGGGAAACACTGAAGCTTTCTTT | CSGGQGGNTEAFF
NA | NA | TRBJ1-6 | TRBV11-2 | TGTGCCAGCAGGAGAGGCGGGAGCTCCTATAATTCACCCCTCCACTTT | CASRRGGSSYNSPLHF
NA | NA | TRBJ1-5 | TRBV19 | TGTGCCAGTACCACGACAGTAGACCCTAGCAATCAGCCCCAGCATTTT | CASTTTVDPSNQPQHF
TRBD1 | many | TRBJ1-2 | TRBV19 | TGTGCCAGTAGTACGGACGGGACAGGGCATAGAAGCGCCTTC | CASSTDGTGHRSAF
TRBD1 | many | TRBJ1-5 | TRBV10-3 | TGTGCCATCAGTGAGGAGGTGACAGGGAGGATTCAGCCCCAGCATTTT | CAISEEVTGRIQPQHF
TRBD1 | NA | TRBJ2-2 | TRBV7-6 | TGTGCCAGCAGCAAGCAGGGACAGATGGCCGGGGAGCTGTTTTTT | CASSKQGQMAGELFF
TRBD1 | NA | TRBJ2-7 | TRBV20-1 | TGCAGTGGCCAACCGGGACAGATCTACGAGCAGTACTTC | CSGQPGQIYEQYF
TRBD2 | few | TRBJ2-3 | TRBV29-1 | TGCAGCGTTCTGATCGGACTAGCGGGAAGCACAGATACGCAGTATTTT | CSVLIGLAGSTDTQYF
TRBD2 | few | TRBJ2-3 | TRBV11-2 | TGTGCCAGCAGCCAAATCGGACTAGTCCGCACAGATACGCAGTATTTT | CASSQIGLVRTDTQYF
NA | few | TRBJ2-5 | TRBV13 | TGTGCCAGCAGCTTAGTAGGCCGGGGGATCGAAGAGACCCAGTACTTC | CASSLVGRGIEETQYF
NA | many | TRBJ1-4 | TRBV20-1 | TGCAGTGCCTCCAAAACAACTAATGAAAAACTGTTTTTT | CSASKTTNEKLFF
NA | NA | TRBJ2-7 | TRBV24-1 | TGTGCCAGCAGTTTAGAGGCAGGGATGCCCCGCGGGCCACAATACGAGCAGTACTTC | CASSLEAGMPRGPQYEQYF
NA | few | TRBJ1-1 | TRBV28 | TGTGCCACTAAAAGCGGTACAGGGCTGACTGAAGCTTTCTTT | CATKSGTGLTEAFF
NA | NA | TRBJ2-5 | TRBV12-3/TRBV12-4 | TGTACCAGCAGTTTGGTTGGAGAGACCCAGTACTTC | CTSSLVGETQYF
NA | NA | TRBJ1-6 | TRBV7-2 | TGCGCCAGCAGCCGTATGTCAGATTTTTCCCTCCACTTT | CASSRMSDFSLHF
NA | NA | TRBJ1-5 | TRBV20-1 | TGCAGTGCTGGGGACGGGGGCCCCAATCAGCCCCAGCATTTT | CSAGDGGPNQPQHF
NA | NA | TRBJ1-2 | TRBV15 | TGTGCCACCAGACAGAGGGGACGACAGGGCTACACCTTC | CATRQRGRQGYTF
NA | NA | TRBJ2-7 | TRBV20-1 | TGCAGTGCTAGAGATACGGACCGAGTCTCCTACGAGCAGTACTTC | CSARDTDRVSYEQYF
TRBD1 | few | TRBJ2-7 | TRBV4-3 | TGCGCCAGCAGCCAAGGCGAAACAGGGGGTTACGAGCAGTACTTC | CASSQGETGGYEQYF
NA | NA | TRBJ2-5 | TRBV7-9 | TGTGCCAGCACCTGGGGAGGGGGGGAGACCCAGTACTTC | CASTWGGGETQYF
TRBD1 | many | TRBJ1-2 | TRBV29-1 | TGCAGCGTTCTGGCAGGGGGCATTGCTGGTGGCTACACCTTC | CSVLAGGIAGGYTF
TRBD1 | few | TRBJ2-6 | TRBV25-1 | TGTGCCAGCAGTCCATCGGGACAGGGGATAGGGGCCAACGTCCTGACTTTC | CASSPSGQGIGANVLTF
NA | many | TRBJ2-2 | TRBV7-9 | TGTGCCAGCAGCCCGCCAGTCACCGGGGAGCTGTTTTTT | CASSPPVTGELFF
NA | NA | TRBJ1-5 | TRBV29-1 | TGCAGCGTTGAAGGCGGGCGGAATAGCAATCAGCCCCAGCATTTT | CSVEGGRNSNQPQHF
NA | NA | TRBJ2-7 | TRBV19 | TGTGCCGGCAGTACCGCCTTAGTCCACGAGCAGTACTTC | CAGSTALVHEQYF
TRBD1 | NA | TRBJ1-2 | TRBV20-1 | TGCAGTGCCACACGACAGGGGAGCTATGGCTACACCTTC | CSATRQGSYGYTF
NA | few | TRBJ2-7 | TRBV6-6 | TGTGCCAGCAGTACACAATTGGGGGGCCACGAGCAGTACTTC | CASSTQLGGHEQYF
TRBD1 | NA | TRBJ1-5 | TRBV5-1 | TGCGCCAGCAGCCTTGGGGCGGGACAGGGTCTCAATCAGCCCCAGCATTTT | CASSLGAGQGLNQPQHF
NA | few | TRBJ2-7 | TRBV5-4 | TGTGCCAGCAGCTTCGGGGGTCTTAGCTCCTACGAGCAGTACTTC | CASSFGGLSSYEQYF
NA | few | TRBJ1-6 | TRBV9 | TGTGCCAGCAGCGCCATGAGTGGAATTAATTCACCCCTCCACTTT | CASSAMSGINSPLHF
NA | NA | TRBJ1-1 | TRBV19 | TGTGCCAGTAGTATAGTCCCAGGGAGGCCATACGAAGCTTTCTTT | CASSIVPGRPYEAFF
NA | many | TRBJ2-5 | TRBV7-8 | TGTGCCAGCAGCTTCGGGGGAATTAAGGAGACCCAGTACTTC | CASSFGGIKETQYF
NA | once | TRBJ1-1 | TRBV25-1 | TGTGCCAGCAGCGTGGTTTCCGTGAACACTGAAGCTTTCTTT | CASSVVSVNTEAFF
NA | NA | TRBJ2-5 | TRBV7-8 | TGCGCCAGCCCACCACCTGGGACCTCAGAGACCCAGTACTTC | CASPPPGTSETQYF